This TCR beta chain was profiled in a study of blood T cells in healthy people across ages. Trimming stripped 2 bases from V and 9 bases from J, with 8 bases between. This CDR3 has 12 residues. From germline, CDR1 is MDHEN and CDR2 SYDVKM. It was roughly 10 milliliters of peripheral blood that were drawn from each donor. The second PCR ran roughly 6 to 11 cycles with a sample-barcoded 5' primer and J-beta primers. Using its own MiXCR run on the 5' RACE reads, TCRdb lists one record per CDR3 protein. The repertoire includes approximately 900,000 distinct CDR3 sequences, about 48% of them detected once, and roughly 13% sits in the top ten.

This TCR was sampled from a man aged 25-45 years in good health. This chain joins TRBV28 and TRBJ1-5, with a tentative D call TRBD1 (6 bases). The specimen was blood. The DNA for the CDR3 is TGTGCCAGCAGTTTACCGGGGGCGCCCCAGCATTTT. This sequence encodes CASSLPGAPQHF.